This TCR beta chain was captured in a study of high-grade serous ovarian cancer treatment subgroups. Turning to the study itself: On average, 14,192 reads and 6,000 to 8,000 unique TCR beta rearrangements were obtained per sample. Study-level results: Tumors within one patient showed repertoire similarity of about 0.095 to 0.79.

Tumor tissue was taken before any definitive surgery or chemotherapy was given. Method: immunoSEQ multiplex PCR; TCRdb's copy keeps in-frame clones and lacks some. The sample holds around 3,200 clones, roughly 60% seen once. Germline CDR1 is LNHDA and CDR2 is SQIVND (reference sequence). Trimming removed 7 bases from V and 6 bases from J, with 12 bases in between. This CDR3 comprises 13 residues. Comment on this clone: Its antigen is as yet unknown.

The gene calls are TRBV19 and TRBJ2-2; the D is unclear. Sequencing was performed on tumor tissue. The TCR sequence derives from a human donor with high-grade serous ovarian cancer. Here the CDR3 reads CASNTVVSGELFF. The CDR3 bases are TGTGCCAGTAACACGGTTGTGTCCGGGGAGCTGTTTTTT.